This T cell receptor (beta chain) was identified during a study of regulatory T cells in long-lasting Graves disease. Background on the study: Newly diagnosed Graves' patients had under 3 months of antithyroid drugs. General observations from the study: Only peripheral blood was studied, not thyroid tissue. Graves' patients with persistent disease showed TCR diversity lower than patients newly diagnosed.

HTBI primers from iRepertoire and Arm-PCR of CDR3 regions yielded the TCR beta libraries. From the multiplex PCR reads, TCRdb called clonotypes with MiXCR, one entry per CDR3 protein. In the table there are roughly 410,000 distinct CDR3 sequences, roughly 15% of which are singletons. In the case of this clonotype: The target antigen is unknown.

Time point reported: newly diagnosed GD, antithyroid drugs for less than 3 months. Following extraction of RNA from PBMCs, that RNA was used to make the TCR library. Germline V gene lookup returns CDR1 LNHDA and CDR2 SQIVND (reference sequence). The CDR3 consists of 15 residues. Germline trimming cut 3 bases from V and 6 bases from J; bases unmatched to any gene: 6. The same sample was also used in a study of T cells in Graves' hyperthyroidism and ophthalmopathy. From that report: Classification by a 13 V-J model distinguished ophthalmopathy from stable hyperthyroidism.

V is TRBV19 and J is TRBJ2-1; 9 bases agree with TRBD1. This clonotype originated in a woman aged 40 to 50 with Graves disease. This specimen consisted of peripheral blood mononuclear cells (PBMCs), obtained at new diagnosis, from a patient treated with antithyroid drugs. CDR3: CASSMVGQGRNEQFF. DNA for the CDR3: TGTGCCAGTAGTATGGTGGGACAGGGCCGCAATGAGCAGTTCTTC. Full variable domain (rest looked up from reference TRBV19 and TRBJ2-1): DGGITQSPKYLFRKEGQNVTLSCEQNLNHDAMYWYRQDPGQGLRLIYYSQIVNDFQKGDIAEGYSVSREKKESFPLTVTSAQKNPTAFYLCASSMVGQGRNEQFFGPGTRLTVL.